This T cell receptor beta chain was recorded in a study of B cell selection in AIRE deficiency. About this clone itself: Its antigen is unknown.

Here immunoSEQ multiplex PCR was the method, and the copy in TCRdb shows in-frame clones only, minus some. The sample shows tens of thousands of clones, roughly 97% of them seen only once. Sorting defined conventional CD4 T cells as CD4+CD127+. Study results and limitations: Tconv and Treg cells from AIRE-deficient patients resembled healthy donors in TCRBV usage, CDR3 length and diversity. Shorter CDR3s marked shared Treg sequences, biased toward few non-templated insertions. TCRbeta-only data showed about 35% of shared healthy Treg sequences in healthy Tconv.

With 6 bases removed from V and 0 bases from J, the gap between germline ends came to 9 bases. Germline V lookup: CDR1 KGHSH, CDR2 LQKENI. This CDR3 comprises 14 residues. Sequenced sample: conventional CD4+ T cells sorted from PBMCs. The chain joins TRBV18 to TRBJ1-5; no firm D call. The TCR sequence derives from a human donor with AIRE deficiency. The CDR3 region has the DNA TGTGCCAGCTCTACAGAGTATAGCAATCAGCCCCAGCATTTT. It codes for CASSTEYSNQPQHF.